The source of this TCR beta chain is a study of regulatory T cells in long-lasting Graves disease. The CDR3 extends over 14 amino acids. Germline CDR1 and CDR2: DFQATT and SNEGSKA (reference sequence). The V segment lost 4 bases and the J segment 9 bases; nucleotides outside the gene matches: 7. Arm-PCR with iRepertoire HTBI primers amplified the CDR3 regions for these TCR beta libraries. TCRdb re-derived calls from the multiplex PCR reads in MiXCR, one entry per CDR3 protein. Seen here are around 430,000 distinct CDR3 sequences, about 20% observed once, and the top ten hold about an eighth. The time point here: persistent/refractory GD, antithyroid drugs over 5 years with positive TRAb. The TCR library was made from RNA that had been extracted from PBMCs in TRIzol.

The genes are TRBV20-1 and TRBJ2-1; 12 nucleotides match TRBD2. This sequence originates from a female donor with Graves disease. Sample: peripheral blood mononuclear cells (PBMCs), taken when the disease was refractory, from a patient treated with antithyroid drugs. The CDR3 nucleotides read TGCAGTGCTACCGGACTAGCGGGGCGTGGTGAGCAGTTCTTC. Encoded protein: CSATGLAGRGEQFF.